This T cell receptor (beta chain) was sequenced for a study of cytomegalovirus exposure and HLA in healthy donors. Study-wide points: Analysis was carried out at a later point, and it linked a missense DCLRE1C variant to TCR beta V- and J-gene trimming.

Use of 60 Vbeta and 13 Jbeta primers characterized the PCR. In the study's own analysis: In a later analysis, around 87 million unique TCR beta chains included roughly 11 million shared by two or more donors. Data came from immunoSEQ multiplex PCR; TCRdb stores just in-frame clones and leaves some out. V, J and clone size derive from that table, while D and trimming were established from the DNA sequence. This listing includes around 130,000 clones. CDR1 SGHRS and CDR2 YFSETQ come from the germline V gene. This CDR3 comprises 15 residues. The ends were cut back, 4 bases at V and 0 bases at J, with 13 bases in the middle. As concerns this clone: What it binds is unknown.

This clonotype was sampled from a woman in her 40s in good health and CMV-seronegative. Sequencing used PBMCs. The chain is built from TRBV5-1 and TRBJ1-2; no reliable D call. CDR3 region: CASSTGLLANYGYTF. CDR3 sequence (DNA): TGCGCCAGCAGCACCGGACTCCTAGCTAACTATGGCTACACCTTC.